This TCR beta chain was found in a study of shared clonotypes between healthy human individuals. Here immunoSEQ multiplex PCR was the method, and the copy in TCRdb shows in-frame clones only, minus some. Of over 950,000 clones listed, about 72% are singletons. The germline V gene has CDR1 SGHTA and CDR2 FQGNSA. The V segment lost 4 bases and the J segment 0 bases; nucleotides outside the gene matches: 7. CDR3 size: 17 residues. V usage is TRBV7-2 and J usage is TRBJ2-1, with TRBD1 matching 9 bases. The receptor comes from a man aged 18 to 30 in good health. Some clones in this sample may be carry-over from other donors' samples. What was sequenced was memory CD4+ T cells from PBMCs. Subset: CD45RA-negative fraction. The CDR3 reads CASSSPQGASSYNEQFF. In nucleotides, the CDR3 is TGTGCCAGCAGCTCCCCACAGGGGGCAAGCTCCTACAATGAGCAGTTCTTC.